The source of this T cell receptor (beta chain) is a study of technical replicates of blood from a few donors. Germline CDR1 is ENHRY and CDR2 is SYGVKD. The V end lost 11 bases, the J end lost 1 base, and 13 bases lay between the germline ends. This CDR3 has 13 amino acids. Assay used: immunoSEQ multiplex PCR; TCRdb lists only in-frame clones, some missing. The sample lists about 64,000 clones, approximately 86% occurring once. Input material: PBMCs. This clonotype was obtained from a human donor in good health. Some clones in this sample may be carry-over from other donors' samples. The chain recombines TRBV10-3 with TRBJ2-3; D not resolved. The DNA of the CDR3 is TGTGCCGGCAAGAGCCAGGGCACAGATACGCAGTATTTT. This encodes CAGKSQGTDTQYF.